The 9 T cell receptor beta chains presented below share a single source sample, sequenced in a study of T cell responses to AZD1222 COVID-19 vaccine. Measured with immunoSEQ multiplex PCR; TCRdb has only the in-frame clones, and not every one. Of under 150,000 clones listed, about 90% are singletons. This material consisted of peripheral blood, taken on day 0 of AZD1222 vaccination. The receptors here all came from an adult in good health.

The chain is built from TRBV6-6 and TRBJ2-1; tentative D call: TRBD1 (6 bases). The CDR3 contains 13 residues. CDR1 and CDR2 from the germline V gene are MNHNY and SVGAGI (reference sequence). Here the CDR3 reads CASGPGAGNEQFF. CDR3 in DNA: TGTGCGAGCGGACCAGGGGCAGGCAATGAGCAGTTCTTC.

This clone was picked up one time. This sequence joins TRBV10-3 and TRBJ2-7, with D perhaps TRBD2 (6 bases). Trimming pared 6 bases from V and 0 bases from J, leaving 6 bases between. The CDR3 length is 12 residues. Germline-derived CDR1 and CDR2 are ENHRY and SYGVKD. CDR3 DNA: TGTGCCATCAGCGGGAGCTCCTACGAGCAGTACTTC. Amino acid sequence: CAISGSSYEQYF.

The rearrangement joins TRBV29-1 to TRBJ2-5, with 8 bases lining up with TRBD2. The junction had 9 bases not matched to a gene; V was cut back by 4 bases and J by 5 bases. Per germline, CDR1 SQVTM and CDR2 ANQGSEA. The CDR3 extends over 14 amino acids. The CDR3 region has the DNA TGCAGCGTTGTCTTGCAACTAGCGGCCGAGACCCAGTACTTC. This translates into CSVVLQLAAETQYF. The full variable domain, with the rest looked up from reference TRBV29-1 and TRBJ2-5, is SAVISQKPSRDICQRGTSLTIQCQVDSQVTMMFWYRQQPGQSLTLIATANQGSEATYESGFVIDKFPISRPNLTFSTLTVSNMSPEDSSIYLCSVVLQLAAETQYFGPGTRLLVL.

The chain couples TRBV11-3 to TRBJ2-6; weak D call: TRBD2 (5 bases). The CDR3 consists of 16 residues. V dropped 5 bases and J dropped 2 bases, with 13 bases sitting between them. Germline CDR1 is SGHNT and CDR2 is YENEEA. The CDR3 DNA sequence: TGTGCCAGCAGCCCTCGGGGTACAACTGGGGCCAACGTCCTGACTTTC. Translated, it gives CASSPRGTTGANVLTF.

The gene calls are TRBV2 and TRBJ2-2; TRBD1 matches 11 bases. V lost 8 bases and J lost 4; bases outside the gene matches: 3. CDR3 length equals 14 residues. Germline CDR1 reads SNHLY; CDR2 reads FYNNEI. CDR3 DNA: TGTGCCAGCGGTGGGACAGGGGGCACCGGGGAGCTGTTTTTT. This gives the protein CASGGTGGTGELFF. Supplemented by reference TRBV2 and TRBJ2-2, the full variable domain reads EPEVTQTPSHQVTQMGQEVILRCVPISNHLYFYWYRQILGQKVEFLVSFYNNEISEKSEIFDDQFSVERPDGSNFTLKIRSTKLEDSAMYFCASGGTGGTGELFFGEGSRLTVL.

V is TRBV19 and J is TRBJ1-1; 7 bases map to TRBD1. Trimming removed 6 bases from V and 6 bases from J; junction bases left unmatched: 13. This CDR3 is 15 amino acids long. CDR1 is LNHDA and CDR2 is SQIVND in the germline V gene (reference sequence). CDR3 amino acids: CASSRDRAVGAEAFF. CDR3 DNA: TGTGCCAGTAGCCGTGACAGGGCGGTGGGGGCTGAAGCTTTCTTT.

The J gene is TRBJ1-4, the V gene TRBV11-2; 7 bases are shared with TRBD1. This CDR3 region has 16 residues. V lost 6 bases to trimming and J lost 3 bases; unmatched junction nucleotides: 10. Germline CDR1 and CDR2: SGHAT and FQNNGV. CDR3 nucleotides: TGTGCCAGCAGGCAGGGGGTATCGGTTTCTAATGAAAAACTGTTTTTT. It encodes CASRQGVSVSNEKLFF. Based on the CDR3 plus reference TRBV11-2 and TRBJ1-4, the full variable domain is EAGVAQSPRYKIIEKRQSVAFWCNPISGHATLYWYQQILGQGPKLLIQFQNNGVVDDSQLPKDRFSAERLKGVDSTLKIQPAKLEDSAVYLCASRQGVSVSNEKLFFGSGTQLSVL.

This rearrangement joins TRBV3-1 (or the pseudogene TRBV3-2) to TRBJ1-4; D call uncertain. Trimming removed 2 bases at V and 10 bases at J, with 8 bases between. In germline, CDR1 is LGHDT, CDR2 YNNKEL (reference sequence). There are 12 residues in the CDR3. Written as DNA, the CDR3 is TGTGCCAGCAGCCAACCGGCGGGAAAACTGTTTTTT. This gives the protein CASSQPAGKLFF.

The V gene is TRBV30, the J gene TRBJ1-1, with TRBD1 identical over 8 bases. The ends lost 3 bases at V and 4 bases at J; junction bases unmatched: 13. The CDR3 extends over 16 amino acids. The germline gives CDR1 GTSNPN, CDR2 SVGIG (reference sequence). The CDR3: CAWSPQGAGWGTEAFF. The CDR3 DNA follows: TGTGCCTGGAGCCCTCAGGGGGCGGGTTGGGGCACTGAAGCTTTCTTT.